Below, 15 T cell receptor beta chains from the same sample are listed, as sequenced in a study of T cells in Graves' hyperthyroidism and ophthalmopathy (dated by TCRdb to between 2017 and 2020). Receptors were amplified or captured by multiplex PCR. This sample was sequenced with an Illumina HiSeq 2000. The TCR beta CDR3 regions were amplified from the RNA transcripts. A first-round RT-PCR of the TCR CDR3 used the HTBI primer set with the Qiagen OneStep RT-PCR kit. TCRdb cleaned the public reads at Q25 with fastp, built clones with MiXCR and kept in-frame beta chains. CDR3 protein duplicates are merged, each entry listing the most common genes and DNA. The sample contains roughly 650,000 distinct CDR3 sequences, approximately 16% of them found a single time. Approximately 3.5% of the sample goes to the ten largest clones. Source material: blood. Receptors originate from a woman in her forties with Graves' ophthalmopathy.

The sample holds a few counts of this clonotype. This chain connects TRBV2 to TRBJ2-4; TRBD1 is a possible D gene (5 bases). CDR1 and CDR2 (germline): SNHLY, FYNNEI. There are 13 residues in the CDR3. V was cut by 4 bases and J by 5 bases, with 9 bases left in between. CDR3 nucleotide sequence: TGTGCCAGCAGTGGATGGGGCCAAAACATTCAGTACTTC. This sequence encodes CASSGWGQNIQYF.

At least ten counts were recorded for this clonotype. The chain uses TRBV12-3 or TRBV12-4 and TRBJ2-1; 11 nucleotides agree with TRBD2. V lost 3 bases and J lost 6; bases outside the gene matches: 7. This CDR3 spans 16 amino acids. The CDR3 sequence: CASSFGSGGAGNEQFF. The CDR3 DNA reads as TGTGCCAGCAGTTTCGGTAGCGGGGGGGCAGGCAATGAGCAGTTCTTC.

This clonotype showed up many times. The chain is built from TRBV29-1 and TRBJ1-1; D is uncertain. CDR3 length: 12 amino acids. CDR1 and CDR2 from the germline V gene are SQVTM and ANQGSEA. V lost 6 bases, J lost 4 bases, and 12 bases lay in between. This chain's CDR3 is CSVSEVGTEAFF. The CDR3 DNA reads TGCAGCGTGTCGGAGGTGGGCACTGAAGCTTTCTTT.

The genes are TRBV4-1 and TRBJ2-1; D tentatively fits TRBD1 or TRBD2 (5 bases each). V lost 1 base and J lost 0, with 10 bases in between. The CDR3 consists of 16 residues. Looked up from germline, CDR1 is MGHRA and CDR2 is YSYEKL. DNA for the CDR3: TGCGCCAGCAGCCAAGCGGGGCGGAGCTCCTACAATGAGCAGTTCTTC. Its translation is CASSQAGRSSYNEQFF.

This clonotype showed up many times. The V gene is TRBV18, the J gene TRBJ1-1, with D possibly TRBD1 on 6 matching bases. The V gene lost 3 bases and the J gene lost 4 bases, with 9 bases spanning the gap. The CDR3 spans 13 residues. Germline CDR1 is KGHSH and CDR2 is LQKENI. As DNA, the CDR3 is TGTGCCAGCTCACCGTCCAGGGGCACTGAAGCTTTCTTT. It yields the protein CASSPSRGTEAFF.

The CDR3 sequence is CASRADSYPTEAFF. The DNA for the CDR3 is TGTGCCAGCAGGGCGGACAGTTACCCCACTGAAGCTTTCTTT. The chain links TRBV28 to TRBJ1-1; possibly TRBD1 for D (6 bases). The germline gives CDR1 MDHEN, CDR2 SYDVKM. The V end was cut by 6 bases, the J end by 4 bases, with 15 bases between. The CDR3 runs 14 residues.

The table lists this clonotype with many counts. The chain recombines TRBV5-1 with TRBJ1-2; weak D call: TRBD1 (5 bases). Looked up from germline, CDR1 is SGHRS and CDR2 is YFSETQ. There are 16 residues in the CDR3. Trimming stripped 2 bases from V and 0 bases from J, with 14 bases between. The CDR3 is CASSFHLRDANYGYTF. CDR3 nucleotides: TGCGCCAGCAGCTTTCACCTCCGGGACGCTAACTATGGCTACACCTTC.

This clonotype occurred many times. The V call is TRBV5-1, the J call TRBJ2-3; 8 nucleotides agree with TRBD1. From germline, CDR1 is SGHRS and CDR2 YFSETQ. V trimming: 4 bases; J trimming: 5 bases; junction bases outside the gene matches: 9. The CDR3 has 15 residues. The DNA of the CDR3 is TGCGCCAGCAGCCCCGGACAGGGAGTGAAAGATACGCAGTATTTT. Encoded protein: CASSPGQGVKDTQYF.

The chain uses TRBV11-2 and TRBJ2-3; 8 nucleotides agree with TRBD2. This CDR3 region has 17 residues. In germline, CDR1 is SGHAT, CDR2 FQNNGV. V shed 2 bases and J 6 bases; nucleotides not matched to a gene: 13. The CDR3 nucleotides read TGTGCCAGCAGCTTACTCTCCCGGGGGGGCCTCGGGGATACGCAGTATTTT. Protein sequence: CASSLLSRGGLGDTQYF.

The chain is built from TRBV5-1 and TRBJ2-7; 8 bases fit TRBD2. The CDR3 is 15 residues long. Germline CDR1 is SGHRS and CDR2 is YFSETQ. Germline trimming cut 1 base from V and 2 bases from J; bases unmatched to any gene: 5. Written as DNA, the CDR3 is TGCGCCAGCAGCTTGCGAGCGGGAGAAGCCTACGAGCAGTACTTC. It translates to CASSLRAGEAYEQYF.

The chain has TRBV3-1 and TRBJ1-1; D unresolved. Trimming removed 3 bases at V and 5 bases at J, with 10 bases between. The CDR3 runs 13 residues. Germline V lookup: CDR1 LGHDT, CDR2 YNNKEL (reference sequence). The CDR3, as DNA: TGTGCCAGCAGCCAGACGCCGGGAACTGAAGCTTTCTTT. It is translated as CASSQTPGTEAFF.

The chain carries TRBV11-2 and TRBJ2-7; D perhaps matches TRBD1 (6 bases). Trimming removed 1 base at V and 1 base at J, with 17 bases between. CDR3 length: 17 residues. Per germline, CDR1 SGHAT and CDR2 FQNNGV. The CDR3 DNA is TGTGCCAGCAGCTTAGGGTTTGGGCAGGGGCCTTCCTACGAGCAGTACTTC. Its protein is CASSLGFGQGPSYEQYF.

Regarding this clonotype: This could be a read error, since a much larger clone is one nucleotide away. The V gene is TRBV15, the J gene TRBJ1-6; TRBD1 is a possible D gene (5 bases). Looked up from germline, CDR1 is LNHNV and CDR2 is YYDKDF (reference sequence). The CDR3 is made up of 17 amino acids. The CDR3 sequence is CATSSGAPRGSGPPPHF. The CDR3 DNA follows: TGTGCCACCAGCAGCGGAGCTCCCCGGGGCTCTGGGCCACCCCCCCACTTT.

This clonotype came up many times. The junction departs from the called germline gene at one end, perhaps through a read error. The chain has TRBV5-1 and TRBJ2-3; D gene uncertain. The CDR3 consists of 13 residues. In germline, CDR1 is SGHRS, CDR2 YFSETQ. The CDR3 DNA sequence: TGTGCCAGCAGCTTCTCTAGCACAGATACGCAGTATTTT. Its translation: CASSFSSTDTQYF.

This clonotype occurred many times. The rearrangement links TRBV7-6 to TRBJ2-1; no clear D. With 1 base removed from V and 7 bases from J, the gap between germline ends came to 17 bases. This CDR3 comprises 16 residues. Germline V CDR1 and CDR2: SGHVS, FNYEAQ. CDR3: CASSLVGPRSGNEQFF. The CDR3 coding sequence is TGTGCCAGCAGCTTAGTCGGGCCTCGGAGTGGGAATGAGCAGTTCTTC.